This T cell receptor (beta chain) was captured in a study of T cells in Graves' hyperthyroidism and ophthalmopathy. At the level of the study: Peripheral blood was obtained at initial diagnosis, preceding any treatment.

CDR1 is DFQATT, CDR2 SNEGSKA, per germline (reference sequence). The ends were cut back, 3 bases at V and 2 bases at J, with 12 bases in the middle. The CDR3 spans 14 residues. There were TCR beta CDR3 regions amplified from RNA transcripts. With the HTBI primer set, the TCR CDR3 went through a first round of RT-PCR. TCRdb re-called the multiplex PCR reads with MiXCR, one entry per CDR3 protein. The data hold approximately 200,000 distinct CDR3 sequences, with about 17% observed a single time. Lactation, pregnancy, other autoimmune disease or uncontrolled infection excluded patients. This clonotype originated in a middle-aged man with Graves' hyperthyroidism. The sequencing sample was made of blood. The rearrangement uses TRBV20-1 and TRBJ2-3, with D unclear. The chain's CDR3 is CSASRLGYTDTQYF. The CDR3 DNA is TGCAGTGCTAGTCGGCTAGGGTACACAGATACGCAGTATTTT.